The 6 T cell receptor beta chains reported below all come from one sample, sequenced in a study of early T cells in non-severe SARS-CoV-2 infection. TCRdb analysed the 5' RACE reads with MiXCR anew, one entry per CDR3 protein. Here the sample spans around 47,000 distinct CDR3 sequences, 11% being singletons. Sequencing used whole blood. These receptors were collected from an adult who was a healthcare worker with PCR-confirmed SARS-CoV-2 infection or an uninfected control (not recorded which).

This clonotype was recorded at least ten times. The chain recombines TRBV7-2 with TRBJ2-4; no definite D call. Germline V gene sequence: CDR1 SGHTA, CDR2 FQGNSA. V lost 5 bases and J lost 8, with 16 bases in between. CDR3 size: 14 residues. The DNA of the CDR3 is TGTGCCAGCAGCCCGGGCCCACTAAAGCACATTCAGTACTTC. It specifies CASSPGPLKHIQYF.

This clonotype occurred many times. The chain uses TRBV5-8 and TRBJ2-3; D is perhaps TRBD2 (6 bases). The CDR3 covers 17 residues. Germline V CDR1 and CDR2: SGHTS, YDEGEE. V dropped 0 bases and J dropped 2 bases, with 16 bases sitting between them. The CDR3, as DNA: TGTGCCAGCAGCTTGGCTTTAACGGGGGAAGTCACAGATACGCAGTATTTT. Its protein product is CASSLALTGEVTDTQYF. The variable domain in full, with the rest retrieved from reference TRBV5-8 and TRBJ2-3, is EAGVTQSPTHLIKTRGQQATLRCSPISGHTSVYWYQQALGLGLQFLLWYDEGEERNRGNFPPRFSGRQFPNYSSELNVNALELEDSALYLCASSLALTGEVTDTQYFGPGTRLTVL.

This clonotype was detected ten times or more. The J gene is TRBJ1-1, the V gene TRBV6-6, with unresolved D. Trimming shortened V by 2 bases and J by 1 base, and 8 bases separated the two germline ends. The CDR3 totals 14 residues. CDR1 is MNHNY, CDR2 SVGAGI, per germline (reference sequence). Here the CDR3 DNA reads TGTGCCAGCAGTTACGCCGGACCGAACACTGAAGCTTTCTTT. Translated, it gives CASSYAGPNTEAFF.

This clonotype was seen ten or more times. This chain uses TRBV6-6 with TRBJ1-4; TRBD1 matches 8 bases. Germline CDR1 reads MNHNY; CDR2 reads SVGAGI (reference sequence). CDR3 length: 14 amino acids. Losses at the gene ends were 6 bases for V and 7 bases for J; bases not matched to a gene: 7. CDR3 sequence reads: CASSLDRGVEKLFF. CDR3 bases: TGTGCCAGCAGCCTCGACAGGGGAGTTGAAAAACTGTTTTTT.

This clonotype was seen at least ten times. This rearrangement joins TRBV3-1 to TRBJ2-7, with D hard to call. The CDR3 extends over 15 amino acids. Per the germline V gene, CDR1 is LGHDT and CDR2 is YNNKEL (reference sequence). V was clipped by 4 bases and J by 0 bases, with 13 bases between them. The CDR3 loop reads CASSRAPESSYEQYF. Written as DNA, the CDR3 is TGTGCCAGCAGCCGCGCCCCCGAAAGCTCCTACGAGCAGTACTTC.

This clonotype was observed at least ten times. CDR3 sequence: CASSFRGFSYNEQFF. The CDR3 DNA follows: TGTGCCAGCAGTTTCCGGGGGTTCTCCTACAATGAGCAGTTCTTC. The gene calls are TRBV7-2 and TRBJ2-1; tentatively, D is TRBD2 (6 bases). V lost 6 bases to trimming and J lost 0 bases, with 12 bases between them. Germline assignment: CDR1 SGHTA and CDR2 FQGNSA. This CDR3 contains 15 residues.